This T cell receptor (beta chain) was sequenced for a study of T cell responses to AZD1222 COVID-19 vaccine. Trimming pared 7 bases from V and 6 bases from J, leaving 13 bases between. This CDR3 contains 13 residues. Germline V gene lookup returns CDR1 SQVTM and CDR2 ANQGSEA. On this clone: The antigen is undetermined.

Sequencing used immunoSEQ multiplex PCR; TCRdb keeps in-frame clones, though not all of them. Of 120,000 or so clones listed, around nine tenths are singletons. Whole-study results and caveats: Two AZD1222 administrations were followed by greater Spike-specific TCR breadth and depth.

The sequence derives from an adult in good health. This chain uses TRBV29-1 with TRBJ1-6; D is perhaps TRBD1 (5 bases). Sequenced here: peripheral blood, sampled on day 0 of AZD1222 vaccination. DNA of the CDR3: TGCAGCGGGTCCAGGGCGCTTAATTCACCCCTCCACTTT. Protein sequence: CSGSRALNSPLHF.